The present entry profiles one T cell receptor beta chain with its context. The source of the sample is a study of blood T cell repertoires in COVID-19. The overall study: From T cells, B-cell-depleted T cells, or PBMCs came the material, which was cDNA or gDNA.

Trimming took 6 bases from V and 0 from J; bases not matched to a gene: 7. This CDR3 is built from 15 residues. Germline CDR1 reads SQVTM; CDR2 reads ANQGSEA. Some clones are missing from TCRdb's copy, which holds only in-frame ones; the method was immunoSEQ multiplex PCR. In the table there are approximately 150,000 clones, roughly 79% of which are singletons. The V and J genes are TRBV29-1 and TRBJ1-3; 8 positions match TRBD1. The receptor was derived from a man in his fifties or sixties with active or convalescent COVID-19. The sequenced material came from peripheral blood. CDR3 bases: TGCAGCGTCTCGGGACAGGCCCTCTCTGGAAACACCATATATTTT. Protein product: CSVSGQALSGNTIYF.